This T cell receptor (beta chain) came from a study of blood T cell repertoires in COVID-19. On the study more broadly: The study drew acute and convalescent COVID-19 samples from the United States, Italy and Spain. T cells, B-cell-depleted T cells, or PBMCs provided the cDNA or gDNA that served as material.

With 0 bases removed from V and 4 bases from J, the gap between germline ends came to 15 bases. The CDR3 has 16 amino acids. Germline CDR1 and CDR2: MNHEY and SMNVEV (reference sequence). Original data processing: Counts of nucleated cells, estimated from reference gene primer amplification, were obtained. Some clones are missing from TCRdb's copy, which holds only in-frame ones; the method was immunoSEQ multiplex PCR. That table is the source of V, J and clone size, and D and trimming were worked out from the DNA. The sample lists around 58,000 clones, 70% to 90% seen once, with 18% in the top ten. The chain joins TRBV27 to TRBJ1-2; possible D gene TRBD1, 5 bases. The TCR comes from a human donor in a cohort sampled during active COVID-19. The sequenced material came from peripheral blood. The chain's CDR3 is CASSLSLGANPYGYTF. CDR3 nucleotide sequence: TGTGCCAGCAGTTTATCGTTAGGGGCCAACCCCTATGGCTACACCTTC.